The rows below give T cell receptor beta chains drawn from one sample of a study of PD-1 blockade in mismatch repair-deficient tumors. Profiled with immunoSEQ multiplex PCR; TCRdb holds only in-frame clones, not every one. Of about 63,000 clones in the sample, about 91% are singletons; the top ten hold approximately 13%. The sample was peripheral blood, taken 52 weeks after starting pembrolizumab. The source of these receptors is an adult with mismatch repair-deficient cancer. Each CDR3 is given without its conserved first and last residue. The D gene is left open where the match is weak.

TRBJ1-2	TRBV5-6	-	ASSYGTLGYGYT
TRBJ2-7	TRBV20-1	-	SVDSAYEQY
TRBJ2-5	TRBV5-4	-	ASSLQGRLRGETQY
TRBJ2-3	TRBV5-6	-	ASSLEFVEEYTQY
TRBJ2-5	TRBV6-6	-	ASSRNRDQETQY
TRBJ1-2	TRBV13	-	ASSLGLGEANYGYT
TRBJ2-1	TRBV6-1	TRBD2	ASSATSGRLNEQF
TRBJ2-5	TRBV28	-	ASSPTGGGETQY
TRBJ2-7	TRBV7-6	TRBD2	ASSLGQWGLASEQY
TRBJ2-2	TRBV5-5	TRBD2	ASSGTSGRTLTGELF
TRBJ1-2	TRBV13	TRBD1	ASSSGQGQYIDYGYT
TRBJ2-7	TRBV4-2	TRBD1	ASSYWTGTYEQY
TRBJ1-5	TRBV19	-	ASSIGNRGFPIPQH
TRBJ1-1	TRBV5-4	TRBD1	ASSRRQGHTEAF
TRBJ1-5	TRBV6-5	-	ASSPDPKPQH
TRBJ2-7	TRBV13	-	ASSSGQYEQY
TRBJ2-3	TRBV9	-	ASSVAAAGITDTQY
TRBJ2-7	TRBV10-2	TRBD2	ASRTGTSGVLEQY
TRBJ2-1	TRBV27	-	ASRGGGRINEQF
TRBJ1-1	TRBV11-1	-	ASSYLGQNTEAF
TRBJ2-2	TRBV7-3	TRBD1	ASSLLSVNRDRPANTGELF
TRBJ1-5	TRBV28	-	ASSLQGGLGQPQH
TRBJ2-7	TRBV27	-	ASSLSAVLTPFYEQY
TRBJ2-1	TRBV15	-	ATSRDRDGGEQF
TRBJ1-4	TRBV28	-	ASSFTQVWVSNEKLF
TRBJ2-2	TRBV4-3	TRBD2	ASSHSLAGGRSGELF
TRBJ2-5	TRBV13	-	ASSLLPPTKTQY
TRBJ2-7	TRBV9	-	ASSVAWGFSYEQY
TRBJ2-1	TRBV10-3	-	AKREDHNNEQF
TRBJ1-2	TRBV27	-	ASSFNGAGYT
TRBJ2-6	TRBV30	TRBD1	ARRRDRGLGGANVLT
TRBJ2-2	TRBV11-3	TRBD2	ASSLNGLAGNTGELF
TRBJ2-1	TRBV7-2	-	ASSFWRGKGNEQF